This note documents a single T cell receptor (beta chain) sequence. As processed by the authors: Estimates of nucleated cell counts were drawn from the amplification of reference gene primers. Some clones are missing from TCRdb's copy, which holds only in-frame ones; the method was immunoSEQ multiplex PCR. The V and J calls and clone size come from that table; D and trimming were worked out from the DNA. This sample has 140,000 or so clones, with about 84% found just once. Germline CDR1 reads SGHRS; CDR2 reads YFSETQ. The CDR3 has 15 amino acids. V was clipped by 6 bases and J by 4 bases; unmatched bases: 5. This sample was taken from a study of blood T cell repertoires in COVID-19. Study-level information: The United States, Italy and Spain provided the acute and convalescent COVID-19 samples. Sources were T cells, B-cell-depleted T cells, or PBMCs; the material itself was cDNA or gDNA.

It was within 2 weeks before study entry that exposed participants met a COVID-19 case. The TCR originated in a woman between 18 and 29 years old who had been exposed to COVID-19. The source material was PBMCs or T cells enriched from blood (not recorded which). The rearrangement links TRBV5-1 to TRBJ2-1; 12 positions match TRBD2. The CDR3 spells CASKTGTSGYNEQFF. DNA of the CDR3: TGCGCCAGCAAAACCGGGACTAGCGGGTACAATGAGCAGTTCTTC.